The 13 T cell receptor beta chains below come from one sample, sequenced in a study of T cell responses to AZD1222 COVID-19 vaccine. Libraries were prepared by immunoSEQ multiplex PCR; TCRdb keeps only in-frame clonotypes and omits some of them. The table lists 110,000 to 150,000 clones, roughly 90% of them singletons. This material consisted of peripheral blood, taken on day 0 of AZD1222 vaccination. The receptors were gathered from an adult in good health.

This sequence joins TRBV15 and TRBJ2-1; 11 bases are shared with TRBD2. The length of the CDR3 is 17 residues. Per the germline V gene, CDR1 is LNHNV and CDR2 is YYDKDF (reference sequence). Germline trimming cut 3 bases from V and 5 bases from J; bases unmatched to any gene: 9. CDR3 DNA sequence: TGTGCCACCAGCAGGGGGGCTACTAGCGGGAGAGACAATGAGCAGTTCTTC. Translating gives CATSRGATSGRDNEQFF. The variable domain in full, completed from reference TRBV15 and TRBJ2-1, reads DAMVIQNPRYQVTQFGKPVTLSCSQTLNHNVMYWYQQKSSQAPKLLFHYYDKDFNNEADTPDNFQSRRPNTSFCFLDIRSPGLGDTAMYLCATSRGATSGRDNEQFFGPGTRLTVL.

The chain has TRBV5-1 and TRBJ2-1; D may be TRBD2 (7 bases). Per germline, CDR1 SGHRS and CDR2 YFSETQ. This CDR3 spans 16 amino acids. Trimming shortened V by 0 bases and J by 1 base, and 11 bases separated the two germline ends. The CDR3 loop reads CASSLVGGGSYNEQFF. CDR3 coding DNA: TGCGCCAGCAGCTTGGTAGGGGGAGGGTCCTACAATGAGCAGTTCTTC.

V is TRBV28 and J is TRBJ2-5, with D unresolved. Germline loops: CDR1 MDHEN, CDR2 SYDVKM. This CDR3 is 12 amino acids long. Trimming took off 3 bases at V and 4 bases at J, with 6 bases between the two ends. CDR3 sequence: CASSFDGETQYF. The CDR3 DNA is TGTGCCAGCAGTTTCGATGGAGAGACCCAGTACTTC.

This chain uses TRBV5-1 with TRBJ2-1; no clear D gene. Germline CDR1 reads SGHRS; CDR2 reads YFSETQ. The length of the CDR3 is 15 residues. V shed 5 bases and J shed 0 bases, with 12 bases lying between them. CDR3 amino acids: CASSDAASSYNEQFF. CDR3 sequence (DNA): TGCGCCAGCAGTGATGCCGCGAGCTCCTACAATGAGCAGTTCTTC.

CDR3 sequence: CASSPRVHQPQHF. CDR3 coding DNA: TGTGCCAGCTCACCAAGAGTTCATCAGCCCCAGCATTTT. The genes are TRBV18 and TRBJ1-5, with no clear D. The V gene lost 2 bases and the J gene lost 5 bases, with 7 bases spanning the gap. The V gene's germline CDR1 is KGHSH and CDR2 LQKENI. The CDR3 has 13 amino acids. The full variable domain, with the rest looked up from reference TRBV18 and TRBJ1-5, is NAGVMQNPRHLVRRRGQEARLRCSPMKGHSHVYWYRQLPEEGLKFMVYLQKENIIDESGMPKERFSAEFPKEGPSILRIQQVVRGDSAAYFCASSPRVHQPQHFGDGTRLSIL.

The chain is built from TRBV6-5 and TRBJ1-2, with a tentative D call TRBD1 (5 bases). V was shortened by 4 bases and J by 5 bases, with 14 bases between the two germline ends. Germline values: CDR1 MNHEY, CDR2 SVGAGI. The CDR3 spans 14 residues. The CDR3 DNA reads as TGTGCCAGCAGTTTTTCTTTCCGACAGTATGGCTACACCTTC. Encoded protein: CASSFSFRQYGYTF.

The chain recombines TRBV10-3 with TRBJ1-2, with D perhaps matching TRBD1 (6 bases). Germline CDR1 ENHRY, CDR2 SYGVKD. This CDR3 is 14 amino acids long. V lost 10 bases and J 2 bases, leaving 17 bases between the germline ends. The chain's CDR3 is CATRGSGQNYGYTF. As DNA, the CDR3 is TGTGCCACCCGGGGGTCCGGACAGAACTATGGCTACACCTTC.

The V call is TRBV18, the J call TRBJ2-7; D is unclear. The CDR3 totals 13 residues. Germline assignment: CDR1 KGHSH and CDR2 LQKENI. Between the trimmed V and J ends, which lost 6 bases and 0 bases, there was a span of 9 bases. DNA for the CDR3: TGTGCCAGCTCCCGGAAGACCTCCTACGAGCAGTACTTC. It specifies CASSRKTSYEQYF.

This clone occurred once. The chain uses TRBV12-5 and TRBJ1-1; D is uncertain. The germline gives CDR1 LGHNT, CDR2 FRNRAP. Trimming stripped 1 base from V and 5 bases from J, with 2 bases between. The CDR3 is 11 residues long. In DNA, the CDR3 is TGTGCTAGTGGTTTGGAAACTGAAGCTTTCTTT. Its protein product is CASGLETEAFF. Supplemented by reference TRBV12-5 and TRBJ1-1, the full variable domain reads DARVTQTPRHKVTEMGQEVTMRCQPILGHNTVFWYRQTMMQGLELLAYFRNRAPLDDSGMPKDRFSAEMPDATLATLKIQPSEPRDSAVYFCASGLETEAFFGQGTRLTVV.

The genes are TRBV12-5 and TRBJ2-3, with D possibly matching TRBD2 (6 bases). The V gene lost 0 bases and the J gene lost 3 bases, with 19 bases spanning the gap. Germline assignment: CDR1 LGHNT and CDR2 FRNRAP. This CDR3 has 18 residues. The chain's CDR3 is CASGLVLTSRRVTDTQYF. The CDR3 region has the DNA TGTGCTAGTGGTTTGGTACTAACTAGCCGGAGGGTGACAGATACGCAGTATTTT.

This rearrangement joins TRBV7-2 to TRBJ2-7; 10 bases are a match to TRBD2. The V gene end was trimmed by 4 bases and the J gene end by 5 bases; junction bases not matched to a gene: 8. This CDR3 contains 15 residues. Per the germline V gene, CDR1 is SGHTA and CDR2 is FQGNSA. The CDR3 sequence: CASSSLAGDRHEQYF. The DNA of the CDR3 is TGTGCCAGCAGCTCTCTAGCGGGAGACCGTCACGAGCAGTACTTC.

V gene TRBV6-2 or TRBV6-3 combines with J gene TRBJ2-7; D perhaps matches TRBD2 (6 bases). Looked up from germline, CDR1 is MNHEY and CDR2 is SVGEGT. The CDR3 is made up of 16 amino acids. V was trimmed by 2 bases and J by 2 bases, leaving 16 bases between them. The CDR3 nucleotides are TGTGCCAGCAGTTACGAGGGACTGTCTTTTACCTACGAGCAGTACTTC. It encodes CASSYEGLSFTYEQYF.

V usage is TRBV9 and J usage is TRBJ2-3, with 12 bases fitting TRBD1. Per the germline V gene, CDR1 is SGDLS and CDR2 is YYNGEE. The CDR3 is 12 amino acids. J lost 14 bases, V lost 4 bases, and 5 bases had no gene match. The CDR3 DNA sequence: TGTGCCAGCAGCATCCGGGACAGGGGGCTGTATTTT. It codes for CASSIRDRGLYF. The whole variable domain, remainder taken from reference TRBV9 and TRBJ2-3, is DSGVTQTPKHLITATGQRVTLRCSPRSGDLSVYWYQQSLDQGLQFLIQYYNGEERAKGNILERFSAQQFPDLHSELNLSSLELGDSALYFCASSIRDRGLYFGPGTRLTVL.